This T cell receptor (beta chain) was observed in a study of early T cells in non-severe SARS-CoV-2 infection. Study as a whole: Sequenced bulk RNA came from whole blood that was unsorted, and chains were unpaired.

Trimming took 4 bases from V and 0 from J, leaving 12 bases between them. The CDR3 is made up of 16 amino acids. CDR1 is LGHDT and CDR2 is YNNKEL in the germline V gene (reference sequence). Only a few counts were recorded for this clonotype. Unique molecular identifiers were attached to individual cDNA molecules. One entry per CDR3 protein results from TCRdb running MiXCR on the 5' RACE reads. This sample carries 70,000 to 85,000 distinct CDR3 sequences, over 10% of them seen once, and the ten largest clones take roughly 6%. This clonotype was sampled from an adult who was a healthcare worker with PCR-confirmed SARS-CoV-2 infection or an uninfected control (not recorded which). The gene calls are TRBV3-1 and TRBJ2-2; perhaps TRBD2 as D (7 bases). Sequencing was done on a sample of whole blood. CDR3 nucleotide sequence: TGTGCCAGCAGCCTACCGGGGGGCTCGAACACCGGGGAGCTGTTTTTT. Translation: CASSLPGGSNTGELFF.